This T cell receptor (beta chain) was identified during a study of cytomegalovirus exposure and HLA in healthy donors. The study's findings and limits: Later analysis showed most CMV-associated TCR beta chains appearing HLA-restricted.

A remark on this clone: Its target is unknown.

With 60 Vbeta and 13 Jbeta primers, the PCR was carried out. Sequenced by immunoSEQ multiplex PCR; TCRdb stores in-frame clones only, minus some. The table shows about 130,000 clones, with roughly four fifths occurring only once. The V gene lost 6 bases and the J gene lost 5 bases, with 13 bases spanning the gap. The CDR3 consists of 13 residues. From germline, CDR1 is MNHEY and CDR2 SVGAGI. This sequence originates from a woman in her thirties or forties in good health and CMV-seropositive. Sequencing was performed on PBMCs. The gene calls are TRBV6-5 and TRBJ1-2; weak D call: TRBD1 (6 bases). CDR3 region: CASSTTGQYGYTF. The CDR3, as DNA: TGTGCCAGCAGCACCACAGGGCAGTATGGCTACACCTTC.